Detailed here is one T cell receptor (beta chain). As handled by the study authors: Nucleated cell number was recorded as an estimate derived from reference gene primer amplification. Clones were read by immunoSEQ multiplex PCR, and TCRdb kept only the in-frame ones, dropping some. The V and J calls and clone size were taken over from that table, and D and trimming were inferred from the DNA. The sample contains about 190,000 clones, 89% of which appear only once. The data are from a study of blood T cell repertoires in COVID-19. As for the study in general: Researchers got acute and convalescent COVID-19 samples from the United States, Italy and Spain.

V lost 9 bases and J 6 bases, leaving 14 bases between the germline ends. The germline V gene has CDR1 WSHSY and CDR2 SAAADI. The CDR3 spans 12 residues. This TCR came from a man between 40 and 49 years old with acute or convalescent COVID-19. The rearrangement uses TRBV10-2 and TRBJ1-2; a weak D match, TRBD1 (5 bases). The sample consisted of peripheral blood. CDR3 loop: CASVGRVDGYTF. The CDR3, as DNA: TGCGCCAGTGTCGGCAGGGTGGATGGCTACACCTTC.